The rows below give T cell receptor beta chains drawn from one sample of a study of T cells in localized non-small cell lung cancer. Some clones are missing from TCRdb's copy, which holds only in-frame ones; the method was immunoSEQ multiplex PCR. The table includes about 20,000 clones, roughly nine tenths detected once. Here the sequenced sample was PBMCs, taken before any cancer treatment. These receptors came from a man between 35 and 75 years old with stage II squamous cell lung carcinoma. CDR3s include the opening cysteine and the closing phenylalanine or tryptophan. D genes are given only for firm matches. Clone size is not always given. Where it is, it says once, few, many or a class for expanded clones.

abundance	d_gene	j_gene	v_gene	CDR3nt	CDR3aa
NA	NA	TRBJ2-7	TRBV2	TGTGCCAGCAGGGCGGAAACCTACGAGCAGTACTTC	CASRAETYEQYF
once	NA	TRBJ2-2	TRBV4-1	TGCGCCAGCAGAAGGAGGGAACCCAACACCGGGGAGCTGTTTTTT	CASRRREPNTGELFF
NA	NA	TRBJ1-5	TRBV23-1	TGCGCCAGCAGTAGTTGGGCGGCACTAAAAAGTCAGCCCCAGCATTTT	CASSSWAALKSQPQHF
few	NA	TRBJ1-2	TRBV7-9	TGTGCCAGCAGCTCCACCGACAGATATGGCTACACCTTC	CASSSTDRYGYTF
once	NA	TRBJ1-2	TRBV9	TGTGCCAGCAGCGGGGAACAGGGCTATGGCTACACCTTC	CASSGEQGYGYTF
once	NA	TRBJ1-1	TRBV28	TGTGCCAGCAGCCTGTTCGATGTGAACACTGAAGCTTTCTTT	CASSLFDVNTEAFF
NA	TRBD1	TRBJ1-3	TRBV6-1	TGTGCCAGCAGGGACAGGGCTGGAAACACCATATATTTT	CASRDRAGNTIYF
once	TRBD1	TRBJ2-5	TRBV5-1	TGCGCCAGCAGCTTGGTGGGACAGGGTGGGGAGACCCAGTACTTC	CASSLVGQGGETQYF
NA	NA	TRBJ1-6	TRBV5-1	TGCGCCAGCAGCCCGGTGTCGGGCCACTATAATTCACCCCTCCACTTT	CASSPVSGHYNSPLHF
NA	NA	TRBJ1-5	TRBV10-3	TGTGCCATCAGTGAGTCGTTAAAGCCCCAGCATTTT	CAISESLKPQHF
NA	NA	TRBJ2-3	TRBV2	TGTGCCAGCGGGGTTGGACGCACAGATACGCAGTATTTT	CASGVGRTDTQYF
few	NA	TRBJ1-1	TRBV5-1	TGCGCCAGCAGCTTCGGGGAAGAGGGCACTGAAGCTTTCTTT	CASSFGEEGTEAFF
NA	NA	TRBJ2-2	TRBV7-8	TGTGCCAGCAGCTTAGCAGGGGCCGGGGAGCTGTTTTTT	CASSLAGAGELFF
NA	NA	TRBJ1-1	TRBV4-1	TGCGCCAGCAGCCTAACGGGGGTGGTCGGTAACACTGAAGCTTTCTTT	CASSLTGVVGNTEAFF
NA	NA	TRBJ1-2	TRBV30	TGTGCCTTCTCCGGGGGTTATGGCTACACCTTC	CAFSGGYGYTF
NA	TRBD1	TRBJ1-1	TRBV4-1	TGCGCCAGCAGACGACAGGGGAACACTGAAGCTTTCTTT	CASRRQGNTEAFF
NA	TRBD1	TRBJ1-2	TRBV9	TGTGCCAGCAGCCCACGACAGGGTTCGGGCTACACCTTC	CASSPRQGSGYTF
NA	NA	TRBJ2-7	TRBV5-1	TGCGCCAGCAGCTTGGGTCTAGCAATTGACGAGCAGTACTTC	CASSLGLAIDEQYF
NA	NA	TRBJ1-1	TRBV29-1	TGCAGCGTCCCTACAGGCCCGAACACTGAAGCTTTCTTT	CSVPTGPNTEAFF
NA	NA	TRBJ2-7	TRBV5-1	TGCGCCAGCAGCGTTAGCGGTGGTACCTACGAGCAGTACTTC	CASSVSGGTYEQYF
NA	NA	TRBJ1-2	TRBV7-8	TGTGCCAGCAGCTACCTGACAGGCCCCATGAGGGGCTACACCTTC	CASSYLTGPMRGYTF
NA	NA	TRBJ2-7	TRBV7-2	TGTGCCAGCAGCTTAGTCCCGACAGGGGCGGGAGCCTCCGAGCAGTACTTC	CASSLVPTGAGASEQYF
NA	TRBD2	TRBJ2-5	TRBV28	TGTGCCAGCCGGCCCCTTATTGCGGGAGATCATGAGACCCAGTACTTC	CASRPLIAGDHETQYF
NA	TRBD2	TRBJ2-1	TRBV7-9	TGTGCCAGCAGCCCAGGACTAGCGGGGGAGCAGTTCTTC	CASSPGLAGEQFF
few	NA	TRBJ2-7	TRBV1	TGCACAGCAGCCAAGTGTTCCCGTACAGGGGGAACCTACGAGCAGTACTTC	CTAAKCSRTGGTYEQYF
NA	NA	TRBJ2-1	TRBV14	TGTGCCAGCAGCCAATCTCCTTTTTCCTACAATGAGCAGTTCTTC	CASSQSPFSYNEQFF
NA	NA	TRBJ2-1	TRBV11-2	TGTGCCAGCAGCCGTGAGCAGGGACGCTCCTACAATGAGCAGTTCTTC	CASSREQGRSYNEQFF
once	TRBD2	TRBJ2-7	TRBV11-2	TGTGCCAGCTTGGGAGGGGTCCACGAGCAGTACTTC	CASLGGVHEQYF
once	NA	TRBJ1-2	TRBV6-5	TGTGCCAGCAGACTCGCTCGAGGGTTTGGGCATGGCTACACCTTC	CASRLARGFGHGYTF
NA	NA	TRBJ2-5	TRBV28	TGTGCCAGCAGTTTCGAAGCAGGGTCGGAGACCCAGTACTTC	CASSFEAGSETQYF
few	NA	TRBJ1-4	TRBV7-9	TGTGCCAGCAGCTTAGAGGTTGCAACTAATGAAAAACTGTTTTTT	CASSLEVATNEKLFF
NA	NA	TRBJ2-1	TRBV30	TGTGCCTGGAGAGACCCGTACAATGAGCAGTTCTTC	CAWRDPYNEQFF
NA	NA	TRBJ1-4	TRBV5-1	TGCGCCAGCAGCGCCCAGGGGACAACTAATGAAAAACTGTTTTTT	CASSAQGTTNEKLFF
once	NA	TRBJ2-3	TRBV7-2	TGTGCCAGCAGCTTAGTGGTGCTAGATACGCAGTATTTT	CASSLVVLDTQYF
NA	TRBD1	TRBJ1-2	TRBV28	TGTGCCAGCAGTCCAGAGGGACAGAACTATGGCTACACCTTC	CASSPEGQNYGYTF
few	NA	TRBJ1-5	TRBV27	TGTGCCAGCAGTTTACGAGGCAATCAGCCCCAGCATTTT	CASSLRGNQPQHF
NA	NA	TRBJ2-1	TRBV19	TGTGCCAGTAGTATAAGGCCAGGAGAGAGCTCCTACAATGAGCAGTTCTTC	CASSIRPGESSYNEQFF
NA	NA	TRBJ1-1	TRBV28	TGTGCCAGCAGCCCCAGGGGCTTAGGGTACACTGAAGCTTTCTTT	CASSPRGLGYTEAFF
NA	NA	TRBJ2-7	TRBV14	TGTGCCAGCAGCCGGGCGTTCTCCTACGAGCAGTACTTC	CASSRAFSYEQYF
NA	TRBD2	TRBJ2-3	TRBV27	TGTGCCAGCAGTTTAGGAAGCGGGGCCCCGGATACGCAGTATTTT	CASSLGSGAPDTQYF
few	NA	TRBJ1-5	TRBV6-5	TGTGCCAGCAGCCTTACTTGGGGTCGGGATCAGCCCCAGCATTTT	CASSLTWGRDQPQHF
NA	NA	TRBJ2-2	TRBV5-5	TGTGCCAGCAGCCAGACCGCTACCGGGGAGCTGTTTTTT	CASSQTATGELFF
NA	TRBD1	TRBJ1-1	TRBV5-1	TGCGCCAGCAGCTCCGGACAGGGAGGGGGCACTGAAGCTTTCTTT	CASSSGQGGGTEAFF
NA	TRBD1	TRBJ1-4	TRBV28	TGTGCCAGCAGCAGGGGGGCGTGGGAAAAACTGTTTTTT	CASSRGAWEKLFF
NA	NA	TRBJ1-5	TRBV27	TGTGCCAGCAGTTTAATAGGTCAGCCCCAGCATTTT	CASSLIGQPQHF
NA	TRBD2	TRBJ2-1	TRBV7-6	TGTGCCAGCAGCTTAGCACTAGCGGGCAATGAGCAGTTCTTC	CASSLALAGNEQFF
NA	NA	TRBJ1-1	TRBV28	TGTGCCAGCAGTCCGGGGCAGACAGCCGGTAGTACTGAAGCTTTCTTT	CASSPGQTAGSTEAFF
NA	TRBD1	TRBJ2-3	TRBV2	TGTGCCAGCATAAGACAGGGGGACCCAGATACGCAGTATTTT	CASIRQGDPDTQYF
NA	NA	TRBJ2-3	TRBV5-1	TGCGCCAGCAGCTTCCTGGGGTGGATGAGCACAGATACGCAGTATTTT	CASSFLGWMSTDTQYF
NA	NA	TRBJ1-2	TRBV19	TGTGCCAGTAGTATGGCTGGTGTAGGATATGGCTACACCTTC	CASSMAGVGYGYTF
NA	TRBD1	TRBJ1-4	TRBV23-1	TGCGCCAGCAGTCCCTCGGGACAGGGGGCGGGAAAACTGTTTTTT	CASSPSGQGAGKLFF
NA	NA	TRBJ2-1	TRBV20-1	TGCAGTGCTAGGACGGATGAGCAGTTCTTC	CSARTDEQFF
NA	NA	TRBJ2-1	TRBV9	TGTGCCAGCAGCGTAGTTAGCGGCCGGTCCTACAATGAGCAGTTCTTC	CASSVVSGRSYNEQFF
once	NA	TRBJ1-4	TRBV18	TGTGCCAGCTCACCACCAGGCAGACCTAATGAAAAACTGTTTTTT	CASSPPGRPNEKLFF
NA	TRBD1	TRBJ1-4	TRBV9	TGTGCCAGCAGCGCTCAGGGGGTTTCGGGAGAAAAACTGTTTTTT	CASSAQGVSGEKLFF